This T cell receptor (beta chain) comes out of a study of blood T cell repertoires in COVID-19. Study summary: The study drew acute and convalescent COVID-19 samples from the United States, Italy and Spain. T cells, B-cell-depleted T cells, or PBMCs provided the cDNA or gDNA that served as material.

In the original processing: Estimates of nucleated cell counts were drawn from the amplification of reference gene primers. Some clones are missing from TCRdb's copy, which holds only in-frame ones; the method was immunoSEQ multiplex PCR. V, J and clone size derive from that table, while D and trimming were established from the DNA sequence. The sample records around 67,000 clones, over 70% being singletons. This TCR derives from a man aged 45-65 years with active COVID-19. Sequencing was performed on peripheral blood.

CDR3 sequence reads: CASSKVCSGRAAYEQYF. The CDR3 nucleotides are TGTGCCAGCAGCAAAGTTTGTAGCGGGAGGGCCGCCTACGAGCAGTACTTC. The chain employs TRBV21-1 and TRBJ2-7; the table's D call TRBD2 went unverified against the DNA. TRBV21-1 is deemed a pseudogene. The CDR3 runs to 17 residues.